The sequence of this T cell receptor (beta chain) was determined in a study of radiation and T cells in renal cell carcinoma. Study results and caveats: In blood, top tumor clones expanded by 2 weeks, shrinking by 4. Pretreatment tumor biopsies were lacking, so baseline clonotypes are unknown.

Time point indicated: baseline pretreatment blood. Noted treatment: 15 Gy SBRT to primary tumor, nephrectomy 4 weeks later. Serial blood draws occurred at baseline and 2 and 4 weeks post-SBRT. The tumor was a clear cell renal cell carcinoma. Some clones are missing from TCRdb's copy, which holds only in-frame ones; the method was immunoSEQ multiplex PCR. The sample records roughly 150,000 clones, about 87% being singletons. Details on this clone: Its cognate antigen is unknown.

From germline, CDR1 is ENHRY and CDR2 SYGVKD. The CDR3 runs 15 residues. Between the trimmed V and J ends, which lost 6 bases and 3 bases, there was a span of 14 bases. This clonotype originated in a woman in her 70s with renal cell carcinoma. This rearrangement joins TRBV10-3 to TRBJ2-2, with D maybe TRBD2 (5 bases). This material consisted of blood, taken from a patient whose treatment included radiotherapy and nephrectomy. The CDR3 nucleotides read TGTGCCATCAGGACGGGGTATGGGGACACCGGGGAGCTGTTTTTT. Its protein is CAIRTGYGDTGELFF.